The 16 T cell receptor beta chains listed next were all sequenced from one sample in a study of blood T cell repertoires in COVID-19. This table comes from immunoSEQ multiplex PCR, and its TCRdb copy is limited to in-frame clones, with some not included. The sample shows 200,000 to 250,000 clones, around 88% of them seen only once. The sample taken for sequencing was peripheral blood. These receptors all come from a woman in her 30s who had recovered from COVID-19.

The gene calls are TRBV11-2 and TRBJ1-1; 7 positions match TRBD1. CDR3 length equals 15 residues. Germline V gene sequence: CDR1 SGHAT, CDR2 FQNNGV. The ends lost 3 bases at V and 1 base at J; junction bases unmatched: 5. The CDR3 reads CASSFDRVGNTEAFF. CDR3 coding DNA: TGTGCCAGCAGCTTCGACAGGGTAGGGAACACTGAAGCTTTCTTT.

The chain recombines TRBV9 with TRBJ2-3; tentative D call: TRBD2 (5 bases). From germline, CDR1 is SGDLS and CDR2 YYNGEE. The CDR3 contains 15 residues. Trimming stripped 0 bases from V and 0 bases from J, with 8 bases between. CDR3 protein: CASSVVAKSTDTQYF. The CDR3 coding sequence is TGTGCCAGCAGCGTAGTAGCGAAGAGCACAGATACGCAGTATTTT.

The chain combines TRBV9 with TRBJ2-2; 7 nucleotides line up with TRBD1. The length of the CDR3 is 15 residues. The V and J ends lost 5 bases and 7 bases, in that order; junction bases with no gene match: 11. The V gene's germline CDR1 is SGDLS and CDR2 YYNGEE. The CDR3 sequence: CASRKGGQAYGELFF. The CDR3 bases are TGTGCCAGCAGAAAAGGAGGACAGGCTTACGGGGAGCTGTTTTTT.

The V and J genes are TRBV5-1 and TRBJ2-5; TRBD2 matches at 14 bases. The germline CDR1 and CDR2 sequences are SGHRS and YFSETQ. The V gene end was trimmed by 4 bases and the J gene end by 4 bases; junction bases not matched to a gene: 6. The CDR3 extends over 16 amino acids. Here the CDR3 reads CASSKTSGGARETQYF. DNA of the CDR3: TGCGCCAGCAGCAAGACTAGCGGGGGGGCAAGAGAGACCCAGTACTTC.

This chain links TRBV19 with TRBJ2-1; D uncertain. Trimming stripped 0 bases from V and 9 bases from J, with 9 bases between. The CDR3 extends over 13 amino acids. Germline CDR1 is LNHDA and CDR2 is SQIVND (reference sequence). This CDR3 is CASSIDLGGEQFF. The CDR3 bases are TGTGCCAGTAGTATAGATCTCGGCGGTGAGCAGTTCTTC. The whole variable domain, filled in from reference TRBV19 and TRBJ2-1, reads DGGITQSPKYLFRKEGQNVTLSCEQNLNHDAMYWYRQDPGQGLRLIYYSQIVNDFQKGDIAEGYSVSREKKESFPLTVTSAQKNPTAFYLCASSIDLGGEQFFGPGTRLTVL.

The chain links TRBV2 to TRBJ1-2; TRBD1 matches at 7 bases. V dropped 7 bases and J dropped 6; count of bases not matched to a gene: 5. Looked up from germline, CDR1 is SNHLY and CDR2 is FYNNEI. This CDR3 is built from 12 residues. The CDR3 DNA reads TGTGCCAGCAAAACAGGGACAGATGGCTACACCTTC. Protein: CASKTGTDGYTF.

This chain links TRBV23-1 with TRBJ1-2, with 9 bases aligning to TRBD1. TRBV23-1 is identified as an open reading frame with a role that is uncertain. With V trimmed by 0 bases and J by 7 bases, 18 bases remained unmatched. The CDR3 sequence is 19 residues long. This CDR3 reads CASSQSPAITGGGRGGYTF. The CDR3 DNA follows: TGCGCCAGCAGTCAATCCCCCGCCATTACAGGGGGCGGTAGGGGTGGCTACACCTTC.

This clone was observed a single time. The chain couples TRBV5-1 to TRBJ1-2; no reliable D call. Germline CDR1 reads SGHRS; CDR2 reads YFSETQ. V lost 1 base and J lost 0, with 16 bases in between. The CDR3 is 17 amino acids. The CDR3 bases are TGCGCCAGCAGCTTGAATTACGGGAAGGGTTCTAACTATGGCTACACCTTC. Residues: CASSLNYGKGSNYGYTF.

CDR3 sequence (DNA): TGTGCTAGTGGCCCCGGGGGAGGAGACACCGGGGAGCTGTTTTTT. Residues: CASGPGGGDTGELFF. The gene calls are TRBV12-5 and TRBJ2-2; a weak D match, TRBD2 (6 bases). CDR3 length: 15 residues. The germline V and J ends were trimmed by 6 bases and 3 bases, with 14 bases remaining between them. Germline loops: CDR1 LGHNT, CDR2 FRNRAP.

The gene calls are TRBV30 and TRBJ1-2; no definite D call. Deletions cut 1 base from V and 4 bases from J, with 13 bases between. The CDR3 runs 14 residues. Germline values: CDR1 GTSNPN, CDR2 SVGIG (reference sequence). The CDR3 DNA reads TGTGCCTGGAGTGGGGAGGTACGGGGCTATGGCTACACCTTC. Protein sequence: CAWSGEVRGYGYTF.

The chain uses TRBV5-4 and TRBJ1-6; the match to TRBD1 covers 11 bases. Germline assignment: CDR1 SGHNT and CDR2 YYREEE (reference sequence). The length of the CDR3 is 15 residues. V gave up 4 bases and J gave up 10 bases; unmatched junction bases: 7. The CDR3: CASSPGTGGRSPLHF. DNA for the CDR3: TGTGCCAGCAGCCCCGGGACAGGGGGTCGATCACCCCTCCACTTT.

This clone was counted a single time. This chain connects TRBV13 to TRBJ1-1; 8 nucleotides align to TRBD1. The germline CDR1 and CDR2 sequences are PRHDT and FYEKMQ (reference sequence). The CDR3 spans 15 residues. Germline trimming cut 0 bases from V and 3 bases from J; bases unmatched to any gene: 3. Here the CDR3 DNA reads TGTGCCAGCAGCTTAGGGGACAGGGCGGACACTGAAGCTTTCTTT. Protein: CASSLGDRADTEAFF.

The rearrangement uses TRBV10-2 and TRBJ1-5; D remains ambiguous. Germline CDR1 and CDR2: WSHSY and SAAADI. This CDR3 has 13 amino acids. V dropped 10 bases and J dropped 6 bases, with 16 bases sitting between them. The CDR3 sequence: CATTLDLRQPQHF. The DNA for the CDR3 is TGCGCCACCACTCTAGACTTGCGTCAGCCCCAGCATTTT.

The chain employs TRBV2 and TRBJ2-5; 8 bases agree with TRBD2. CDR3 length: 19 residues. In germline, CDR1 is SNHLY, CDR2 FYNNEI. Trimming cost V 2 bases and J 4 bases; bases outside gene matches: 18. CDR3 in DNA: TGTGCCAGCAGTGAATTCCTAAGCACAGGACTCGGGAGGGGAGAGACCCAGTACTTC. It yields the protein CASSEFLSTGLGRGETQYF. Using reference TRBV2 and TRBJ2-5 for the parts outside the CDR3, the full variable domain is EPEVTQTPSHQVTQMGQEVILRCVPISNHLYFYWYRQILGQKVEFLVSFYNNEISEKSEIFDDQFSVERPDGSNFTLKIRSTKLEDSAMYFCASSEFLSTGLGRGETQYFGPGTRLLVL.

This chain joins TRBV11-2 and TRBJ1-4, with 9 bases aligning to TRBD1. Germline CDR1 reads SGHAT; CDR2 reads FQNNGV. The CDR3 consists of 15 residues. J gave up 5 bases and V 5 bases, and 6 bases lay outside the gene matches. CDR3 bases: TGTGCCAGCAGCCCCAGACAGGGGGAAAATGAAAAACTGTTTTTT. Translated, it gives CASSPRQGENEKLFF.

This chain joins TRBV2 and TRBJ2-3, with D unclear. From germline, CDR1 is SNHLY and CDR2 FYNNEI. V was trimmed by 6 bases and J by 3 bases, leaving 7 bases between them. This CDR3 spans 12 amino acids. The CDR3 DNA reads as TGTGCCAGCAGCCCAGGTACAGATACGCAGTATTTT. Translation gives CASSPGTDTQYF.